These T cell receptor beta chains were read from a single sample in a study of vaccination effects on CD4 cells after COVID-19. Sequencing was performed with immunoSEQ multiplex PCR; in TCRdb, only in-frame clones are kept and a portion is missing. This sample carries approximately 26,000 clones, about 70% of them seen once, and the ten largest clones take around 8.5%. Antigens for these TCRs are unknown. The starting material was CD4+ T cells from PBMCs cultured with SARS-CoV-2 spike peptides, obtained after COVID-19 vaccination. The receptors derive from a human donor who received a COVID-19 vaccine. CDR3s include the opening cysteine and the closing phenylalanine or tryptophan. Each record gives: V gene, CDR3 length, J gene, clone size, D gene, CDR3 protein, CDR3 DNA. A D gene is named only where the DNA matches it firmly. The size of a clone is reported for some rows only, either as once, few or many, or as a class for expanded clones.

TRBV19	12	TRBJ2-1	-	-	CASSGRGYEQFF	TGTGCCAGTAGCGGTAGAGGGTACGAGCAGTTCTTC
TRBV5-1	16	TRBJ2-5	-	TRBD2	CASSLVLAGGQETQYF	TGCGCCAGCAGCTTGGTTCTAGCGGGAGGGCAAGAGACCCAGTACTTC
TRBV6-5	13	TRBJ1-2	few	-	CAGQIGGDYGYTF	TGTGCCGGACAAATAGGCGGGGACTATGGCTACACCTTC
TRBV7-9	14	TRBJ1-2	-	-	CASSPFDVGYGYTF	TGTGCCAGCAGCCCATTCGATGTTGGGTATGGCTACACCTTC
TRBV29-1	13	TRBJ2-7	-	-	CSEAPQVFYEQYF	TGCAGCGAGGCCCCGCAGGTTTTCTACGAGCAGTACTTC
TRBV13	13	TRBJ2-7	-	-	CASSSLAEYEQYF	TGTGCCAGCAGCTCACTAGCAGAGTACGAGCAGTACTTC
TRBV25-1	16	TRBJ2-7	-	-	CASSDRGEGAFYEQYF	TGTGCCAGCAGTGATCGCGGGGAGGGGGCTTTCTACGAGCAGTACTTC
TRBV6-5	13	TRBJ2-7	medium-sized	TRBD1	CATGDRGRLKQYF	TGTGCCACCGGGGACAGGGGGCGATTAAAGCAGTACTTC
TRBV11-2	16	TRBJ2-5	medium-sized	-	CASSLDHSGGGETQYF	TGTGCCAGCAGCTTAGATCATTCGGGGGGCGGGGAGACCCAGTACTTC
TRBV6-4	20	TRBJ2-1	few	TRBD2	CASRPLTSGIRDGSYNEQFF	TGTGCCAGCAGGCCTTTGACTAGCGGGATCCGAGATGGCTCCTACAATGAGCAGTTCTTC
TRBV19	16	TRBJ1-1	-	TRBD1	CASSITTGTGNTEAFF	TGTGCCAGTAGTATAACTACCGGGACAGGGAACACTGAAGCTTTCTTT
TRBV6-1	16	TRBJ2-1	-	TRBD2	CASSERRTSGHNEQFF	TGTGCCAGCAGTGAAAGGAGGACTAGCGGCCACAATGAGCAGTTCTTC
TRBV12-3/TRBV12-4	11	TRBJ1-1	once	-	CASSLFTEAFF	TGTGCCAGCAGTTTATTCACTGAAGCTTTCTTT
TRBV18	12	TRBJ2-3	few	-	CASSPWTDTQYF	TGTGCCAGCTCACCGTGGACGGATACGCAGTATTTT